This T cell receptor (beta chain) was sequenced for a study of blood T cell repertoires in COVID-19. Study in general: In each case, the material was cDNA or gDNA derived from T cells, B-cell-depleted T cells, or PBMCs.

Seattle's enrolled individuals joined amid active infection and were then monitored longitudinally. In the source study's methods: Using reference gene primer amplification, nucleated cell counts were estimated. The protocol was immunoSEQ multiplex PCR, while the TCRdb copy is restricted to in-frame clones and leaves out a portion. For V, J and clone size, that table is used; D and trimming come from the DNA. Counted here are over 100,000 clones, around 89% occurring once; the ten biggest clones make up around 4.2%. CDR1 SQVTM and CDR2 ANQGSEA come from the germline V gene. Trimming took 3 bases from V and 4 from J, leaving 12 bases between them. There are 13 residues in the CDR3.

This clonotype was obtained from a man aged 60-69 years with COVID-19, enrolled during active disease. Sequencing was carried out using peripheral blood. The V call is TRBV29-1, the J call TRBJ2-5, with D unclear. The CDR3 DNA is TGCAGCGTTGAGTTTGTAATCGGAGAGACCCAGTACTTC. Translation gives CSVEFVIGETQYF.